A single sample gave rise to the 15 T cell receptor beta chains below, sequenced in a study of PD-1 blockade in classical Hodgkin lymphoma. Here immunoSEQ multiplex PCR was the method, and the copy in TCRdb shows in-frame clones only, minus some. This sample has just under 45,000 clones, with approximately 70% found just once. In every patient, relapse followed autologous stem cell transplantation, while exposure to brentuximab vedotin differed. The sample consisted of peripheral blood mononuclear cells (PBMCs), taken before the second cycle of nivolumab. The receptors shown here come from a human donor with classical Hodgkin lymphoma.

V is TRBV4-1 and J is TRBJ1-2; no definite D call. This CDR3 contains 15 residues. Trimming left V 4 bases short and J 3 bases short, with 15 bases between. Per the germline V gene, CDR1 is MGHRA and CDR2 is YSYEKL. CDR3 sequence reads: CASSPPVPQHYGYTF. The CDR3 DNA reads TGCGCCAGCAGCCCTCCCGTTCCCCAGCACTATGGCTACACCTTC.

This rearrangement joins TRBV7-6 to TRBJ2-3, with unresolved D. Trimming shortened V by 3 bases and J by 4 bases, and 8 bases separated the two germline ends. Looked up from germline, CDR1 is SGHVS and CDR2 is FNYEAQ. There are 13 residues in the CDR3. The CDR3 sequence: CASSLGKADTQYF. For the CDR3, the DNA is TGTGCCAGCAGCTTGGGAAAAGCAGATACGCAGTATTTT.

The CDR3 loop reads CASSYVRIKLEETQYF. CDR3 bases: TGTGCCAGCAGTTACGTTCGTATTAAATTGGAGGAGACCCAGTACTTC. The chain recombines TRBV6-5 with TRBJ2-5; D is undetermined. This CDR3 has 16 residues. CDR1 MNHEY and CDR2 SVGAGI come from the germline V gene. The V end was cut by 2 bases, the J end by 5 bases, with 18 bases between.

The chain is built from TRBV7-2 and TRBJ2-7; D not resolved. The V end was cut by 5 bases, the J end by 0 bases, with 14 bases between. Germline lookup yields CDR1 SGHTA and CDR2 FQGNSA. The length of the CDR3 is 15 residues. The DNA for the CDR3 is TGTGCCAGCAGCAGACTCGCTTCGAGCTCCTACGAGCAGTACTTC. Protein: CASSRLASSSYEQYF.

This clone showed up just a few times. V and J are TRBV7-2 and TRBJ2-3, with 9 bases identical to TRBD2. The CDR3 is made up of 18 amino acids. V lost 3 bases to trimming and J lost 2 bases; unmatched junction nucleotides: 12. Germline-derived CDR1 and CDR2 are SGHTA and FQGNSA. CDR3 nucleotide sequence: TGTGCCAGCAGCTTGGCACTAGCGGGCCTCCGGACCACAGATACGCAGTATTTT. Translating it yields CASSLALAGLRTTDTQYF.

This clone occurred once. The V and J genes are TRBV7-9 and TRBJ2-7, with TRBD1 as a possible D gene (6 bases). The germline CDR1 and CDR2 sequences are SEHNR and FQNEAQ (reference sequence). The V end was cut by 1 base, the J end by 2 bases, with 9 bases between. The CDR3 is 14 amino acids. This chain's CDR3 is CASSLDSGAYEQYF. The CDR3 nucleotides read TGTGCCAGCAGCTTAGATTCAGGGGCCTACGAGCAGTACTTC. Combining the CDR3 with reference TRBV7-9 and TRBJ2-7 gives the whole variable domain DTGVSQNPRHKITKRGQNVTFRCDPISEHNRLYWYRQTLGQGPEFLTYFQNEAQLEKSRLLSDRFSAERPKGSFSTLEIQRTEQGDSAMYLCASSLDSGAYEQYFGPGTRLTVT.

V gene TRBV28 combines with J gene TRBJ2-7, with D unclear. This CDR3 has 13 amino acids. CDR1 and CDR2 (germline): MDHEN, SYDVKM. V lost 5 bases to trimming and J lost 4 bases, with 12 bases between them. CDR3 sequence (DNA): TGTGCCAGCAGTCATGGACCATTTTACGAGCAGTACTTC. Translation: CASSHGPFYEQYF.

This chain uses TRBV19 with TRBJ2-3; no reliable D call. V was clipped by 3 bases and J by 0 bases, with 25 bases between them. Germline-derived CDR1 and CDR2 are LNHDA and SQIVND (reference sequence). The CDR3 totals 20 residues. The CDR3: CASSMFLPTVSQLSTDTQYF. The CDR3, as DNA: TGTGCCAGTAGTATGTTTCTCCCAACGGTCAGCCAGTTAAGCACAGATACGCAGTATTTT. Full variable domain (rest looked up from reference TRBV19 and TRBJ2-3): DGGITQSPKYLFRKEGQNVTLSCEQNLNHDAMYWYRQDPGQGLRLIYYSQIVNDFQKGDIAEGYSVSREKKESFPLTVTSAQKNPTAFYLCASSMFLPTVSQLSTDTQYFGPGTRLTVL.

The V gene is TRBV9, the J gene TRBJ2-1; 7 bases fit TRBD2. Trimming at V came to 3 bases and at J to 3 bases, leaving 6 bases not matched to a gene. This CDR3 contains 15 residues. The germline V gene encodes CDR1 SGDLS and CDR2 YYNGEE. CDR3 sequence: CASSASGGNYNEQFF. The CDR3 DNA follows: TGTGCCAGCAGCGCCTCCGGGGGGAACTACAATGAGCAGTTCTTC.

There are a few counts of this clone. The chain employs TRBV30 and TRBJ1-1; no definite D call. The CDR3 totals 12 residues. V was pared by 7 bases and J by 3 bases, with 12 bases between. The germline gives CDR1 GTSNPN, CDR2 SVGIG (reference sequence). The chain's CDR3 is CAFWVEDTEAFF. The CDR3 nucleotides are TGTGCCTTCTGGGTTGAGGACACTGAAGCTTTCTTT.

This clone has a count of ten or more. J is TRBJ1-1 and V is TRBV19; no reliable D call. This CDR3 is built from 15 residues. In germline, CDR1 is LNHDA, CDR2 SQIVND (reference sequence). V lost 6 bases and J lost 2, with 16 bases in between. The DNA for the CDR3 is TGTGCCAGTAGGGTGGGCCCAAGCCTAAACACTGAAGCTTTCTTT. Translated, it gives CASRVGPSLNTEAFF.

Sample share makes this clone medium-sized. The V and J genes are TRBV2 and TRBJ1-2, with 8 bases that match TRBD1. Per germline, CDR1 SNHLY and CDR2 FYNNEI. V trimming: 6 bases; J trimming: 6 bases; junction bases outside the gene matches: 15. The CDR3 is 16 amino acids. The chain's CDR3 is CASRRTGIGLEDGYTF. The CDR3 nucleotides are TGTGCCAGCAGACGGACAGGGATAGGCCTCGAAGATGGCTACACCTTC.

The chain carries TRBV6-4 and TRBJ2-3, with TRBD2 matching over 7 bases. This CDR3 has 15 amino acids. V was pared by 3 bases and J by 2 bases, with 5 bases of the junction left unmatched. The germline V gene encodes CDR1 MRHNA and CDR2 SNTAGT. CDR3: CASSEGLADTDTQYF. CDR3 coding DNA: TGTGCCAGCAGTGAGGGCCTAGCGGACACAGATACGCAGTATTTT.

The chain has TRBV28 and TRBJ2-7; TRBD2 matches 7 bases. Germline V gene sequence: CDR1 MDHEN, CDR2 SYDVKM. V dropped 6 bases and J dropped 6; count of bases not matched to a gene: 2. This CDR3 is 11 amino acids long. The CDR3 region is CASRTGGEQYF. DNA for the CDR3: TGTGCCAGCAGGACGGGGGGCGAGCAGTACTTC. Supplemented by reference TRBV28 and TRBJ2-7, the full variable domain reads DVKVTQSSRYLVKRTGEKVFLECVQDMDHENMFWYRQDPGLGLRLIYFSYDVKMKEKGDIPEGYSVSREKKERFSLILESASTNQTSMYLCASRTGGEQYFGPGTRLTVT.

The rearrangement links TRBV19 to TRBJ1-5; TRBD1 is a possible D gene (5 bases). V was shortened by 4 bases and J by 7 bases, with 14 bases between the two germline ends. The CDR3 runs 14 residues. Per the germline V gene, CDR1 is LNHDA and CDR2 is SQIVND (reference sequence). The CDR3 nucleotides are TGTGCCAGTAGTAAGGTGTGGGGCGGACAGCCCCAGCATTTT. Encoded protein: CASSKVWGGQPQHF.